The 28 T cell receptor beta chains listed next were all sequenced from one sample in a study of cytomegalovirus exposure and HLA in healthy donors. With 60 Vbeta and 13 Jbeta primers, the PCR was carried out. This table comes from immunoSEQ multiplex PCR, and its TCRdb copy is limited to in-frame clones, with some not included. The sample lists about 190,000 clones; just under 75% were seen once. Sequencing was done on a sample of PBMCs. The receptor set was obtained from a young man in good health and CMV-seropositive.

This rearrangement joins TRBV5-6 to TRBJ2-7; 9 bases line up with TRBD1. The CDR3 contains 14 residues. Germline lookup yields CDR1 SGHDT and CDR2 YYEEEE. The trim removed 0 bases at V and 9 bases at J, leaving 7 bases unmatched. CDR3 DNA: TGTGCCAGCAGCTTGGGGGACAGGGAAAGTTGGCAGTACTTC. Protein sequence: CASSLGDRESWQYF.

The chain uses TRBV6-1 and TRBJ2-3; 7 bases are a match to TRBD2. V trimming: 7 bases; J trimming: 4 bases; junction bases outside the gene matches: 11. Germline CDR1 reads MNHNS; CDR2 reads SASEGT. CDR3 length: 15 amino acids. The CDR3 protein is CASTRAGAIADTQYF. The CDR3 coding sequence is TGTGCCAGCACCCGTGCGGGAGCAATCGCAGATACGCAGTATTTT.

Worth noting for this clone: The same CDR3 arises from other DNA sequences in this sample as well. The chain recombines TRBV18 with TRBJ2-5, with D unclear. CDR3 size: 11 residues. The germline V gene encodes CDR1 KGHSH and CDR2 LQKENI. V was trimmed by 4 bases and J by 3 bases, leaving 3 bases between them. The CDR3 sequence is CASSREETQYF. CDR3 nucleotide sequence: TGTGCCAGCTCACGCGAAGAGACCCAGTACTTC.

The chain joins TRBV7-6 to TRBJ2-7; unclear D gene. This CDR3 has 13 amino acids. Looked up from germline, CDR1 is SGHVS and CDR2 is FNYEAQ. The V end lost 0 bases, the J end lost 5 bases, and 8 bases lay between the germline ends. The CDR3 coding sequence is TGTGCCAGCAGCTTAGCGGAGAGGAACGAGCAGTACTTC. It codes for CASSLAERNEQYF. Variable domain in full (rest from reference TRBV7-6 and TRBJ2-7): GAGVSQSPRYKVTKRGQDVALRCDPISGHVSLYWYRQALGQGPEFLTYFNYEAQQDKSGLPNDRFSAERPEGSISTLTIQRTEQRDSAMYRCASSLAERNEQYFGPGTRLTVT.

This CDR3 reads CASSQLLGLPNTEAFF. The CDR3 DNA reads TGTGCCAGCAGCCAATTACTGGGACTCCCGAACACTGAAGCTTTCTTT. The chain carries TRBV11-2 and TRBJ1-1; D possibly corresponds to TRBD1 (5 bases). Germline CDR1 and CDR2: SGHAT and FQNNGV. V gave up 5 bases and J gave up 1 base, with 17 bases separating them. The CDR3 runs 16 residues.

This chain uses TRBV4-2 with TRBJ2-2; perhaps TRBD2 as D (7 bases). Trimming took 2 bases from V and 4 from J, leaving 14 bases between them. The V gene's germline CDR1 is LGHNA and CDR2 YNFKEQ. The CDR3 totals 16 residues. CDR3 nucleotides: TGTGCCAGCAGCCAATTGATCGGGGGGCCCACCGGGGAGCTGTTTTTT. It yields the protein CASSQLIGGPTGELFF.

J is TRBJ2-1 and V is TRBV5-8; D is ambiguous. V lost 0 bases and J lost 0, with 10 bases in between. The CDR3 is 16 residues long. Per germline, CDR1 SGHTS and CDR2 YDEGEE. CDR3 protein: CASSLAVRSSYNEQFF. The CDR3, as DNA: TGTGCCAGCAGCTTGGCGGTAAGGAGCTCCTACAATGAGCAGTTCTTC.

V usage is TRBV7-2 and J usage is TRBJ2-7; TRBD1 matches 7 bases. The V and J ends lost 3 bases and 3 bases, in that order; junction bases with no gene match: 8. Germline V gene data show CDR1 as SGHTA and CDR2 as FQGNSA. This CDR3 is built from 15 residues. The CDR3 spells CASSLIGAGGYEQYF. For the CDR3, the DNA is TGTGCCAGCAGCTTGATCGGGGCAGGGGGCTACGAGCAGTACTTC.

The V call is TRBV7-2, the J call TRBJ2-3; no clear D. Trimming cost V 4 bases and J 4 bases, with 6 bases left between them. This CDR3 has 12 amino acids. CDR1 is SGHTA and CDR2 is FQGNSA in the germline V gene. CDR3 amino acids: CASSYYSDTQYF. The CDR3 bases are TGTGCCAGCAGCTATTATTCAGATACGCAGTATTTT.

V and J are TRBV28 and TRBJ1-1; no clear D. The V end was cut by 3 bases, the J end by 1 base, with 6 bases between. Looked up from germline, CDR1 is MDHEN and CDR2 is SYDVKM. This CDR3 contains 13 residues. DNA for the CDR3: TGTGCCAGCAGTTTCGCGGCGAACACTGAAGCTTTCTTT. This encodes CASSFAANTEAFF.

The chain employs TRBV19 and TRBJ2-1, with D maybe TRBD1 (5 bases). The CDR3 runs 14 residues. Looked up from germline, CDR1 is LNHDA and CDR2 is SQIVND (reference sequence). Trimming took off 1 base at V and 4 bases at J, with 8 bases between the two ends. As DNA, the CDR3 is TGTGCCAGTAGTATAGTCCAGGGATACAATGAGCAGTTCTTC. It is translated as CASSIVQGYNEQFF.

The chain employs TRBV15 and TRBJ1-5; tentatively, D is TRBD1 (5 bases). CDR3 length: 13 residues. Germline lookup yields CDR1 LNHNV and CDR2 YYDKDF (reference sequence). With 5 bases removed from V and 11 bases from J, the gap between germline ends came to 16 bases. The CDR3, as DNA: TGTGCCACCAGCCCGGGCGGGGCCCAGTCCCAGCATTTT. Its protein product is CATSPGGAQSQHF.

The gene calls are TRBV2 and TRBJ2-2; 9 nucleotides match TRBD1. The CDR3 length is 14 residues. Germline loops: CDR1 SNHLY, CDR2 FYNNEI. Trimming cost V 6 bases and J 7 bases; bases outside gene matches: 6. The CDR3 protein is CASSTGGAIGELFF. CDR3 in DNA: TGTGCCAGCAGCACAGGGGGCGCGATCGGGGAGCTGTTTTTT. The complete variable domain, with remaining parts taken from reference TRBV2 and TRBJ2-2, reads EPEVTQTPSHQVTQMGQEVILRCVPISNHLYFYWYRQILGQKVEFLVSFYNNEISEKSEIFDDQFSVERPDGSNFTLKIRSTKLEDSAMYFCASSTGGAIGELFFGEGSRLTVL.

The table lists this clone with a few counts. The chain couples TRBV2 to TRBJ1-2; 8 bases agree with TRBD1. The V segment lost 3 bases and the J segment 3 bases; nucleotides outside the gene matches: 3. The CDR3 runs to 14 residues. The germline gives CDR1 SNHLY, CDR2 FYNNEI. DNA of the CDR3: TGTGCCAGCAGTGATGGACAGGGCTACTATGGCTACACCTTC. Translation gives CASSDGQGYYGYTF. Combining the CDR3 with reference TRBV2 and TRBJ1-2 gives the whole variable domain EPEVTQTPSHQVTQMGQEVILRCVPISNHLYFYWYRQILGQKVEFLVSFYNNEISEKSEIFDDQFSVERPDGSNFTLKIRSTKLEDSAMYFCASSDGQGYYGYTFGSGTRLTVV.

In this sample, this clone turned up once. In nucleotides, the CDR3 is TGTGCCAGCGGACTAGCGGGAGGTGCCGAGCAGTACTTC. Protein: CASGLAGGAEQYF. The rearrangement joins TRBV27 to TRBJ2-7; 14 nucleotides line up with TRBD2. V lost 8 bases to trimming and J lost 6 bases; unmatched junction nucleotides: 3. Germline V lookup: CDR1 MNHEY, CDR2 SMNVEV (reference sequence). The length of the CDR3 is 13 residues.

The V gene is TRBV4-3, the J gene TRBJ2-1; D is possibly TRBD2 (7 bases). Germline loops: CDR1 LGHNA, CDR2 YSLEER. Trimming stripped 0 bases from V and 5 bases from J, with 17 bases between. The CDR3 contains 17 residues. CDR3 sequence: CASSQDSTGGPHNEQFF. DNA of the CDR3: TGCGCCAGCAGCCAAGACTCAACCGGGGGGCCCCACAATGAGCAGTTCTTC.

This chain links TRBV6-1 with TRBJ2-3; 7 bases align to TRBD1. CDR3 length: 13 amino acids. The J segment lost 5 bases and the V segment lost 6 bases, leaving 5 bases of the junction unmatched. Germline-derived CDR1 and CDR2 are MNHNS and SASEGT. The CDR3 is CASRTGSVDTQYF. The CDR3 bases are TGTGCCAGCAGGACAGGGTCGGTAGATACGCAGTATTTT.

V usage is TRBV12-5 and J usage is TRBJ1-1; D call uncertain. CDR1 is LGHNT and CDR2 is FRNRAP in the germline V gene. Trimming removed 1 base at V and 6 bases at J, with 9 bases between. The CDR3 totals 13 residues. The CDR3 region has the DNA TGTGCTAGTGGTTTGGCAGGATTCGCTGAAGCTTTCTTT. Its protein product is CASGLAGFAEAFF.

Turning to this clone: Relative to the germline gene, one junction end is altered; a read error may explain this. The V call is TRBV7-9, the J call TRBJ2-3; 11 nucleotides agree with TRBD2. The CDR3 is 18 residues long. In germline, CDR1 is SEHNR, CDR2 FQNEAQ (reference sequence). The CDR3 sequence: CSSSFPLHPGLAADTQYF. CDR3 bases: TGTTCCAGCAGCTTCCCTTTACACCCGGGACTAGCGGCTGATACGCAGTATTTT.

This clone was counted between two and nine times. The J gene is TRBJ2-7, the V gene TRBV7-2, with 10 bases that match TRBD2. The V gene's germline CDR1 is SGHTA and CDR2 FQGNSA. There are 16 residues in the CDR3. Trimming took 5 bases from V and 7 from J; bases not matched to a gene: 14. The CDR3 here is CASSRRPGLASEEQYF. In DNA form, the CDR3 reads TGTGCCAGCAGCCGCCGCCCGGGACTAGCGTCTGAGGAGCAGTACTTC. Filled out from reference TRBV7-2 and TRBJ2-7, the complete variable domain reads GAGVSQSPSNKVTEKGKDVELRCDPISGHTALYWYRQSLGQGLEFLIYFQGNSAPDKSGLPSDRFSAERTGGSVSTLTIQRTQQEDSAVYLCASSRRPGLASEEQYFGPGTRLTVT.

The rearrangement joins TRBV4-1 to TRBJ1-4; D unresolved. Deletions cut 4 bases from V and 8 bases from J, with 20 bases between. CDR3 length equals 16 residues. Looked up from germline, CDR1 is MGHRA and CDR2 is YSYEKL. CDR3 sequence: CASSLLPLRFQEKLFF. CDR3 sequence (DNA): TGCGCCAGCAGCCTGCTACCCTTGAGGTTTCAGGAAAAACTGTTTTTT.

The chain employs TRBV19 and TRBJ2-3, with TRBD2 matching 9 bases. CDR1 is LNHDA, CDR2 SQIVND, per germline (reference sequence). The CDR3 runs 13 residues. The J segment lost 6 bases and the V segment lost 6 bases, leaving 4 bases of the junction unmatched. The CDR3 is CASRGGLADTQYF. CDR3 DNA: TGTGCCAGTAGAGGAGGACTAGCGGATACGCAGTATTTT.

This clone was detected only a few times. V usage is TRBV30 and J usage is TRBJ2-5; 10 bases fit TRBD2. With 4 bases clipped from V and 0 bases from J, the junction kept 8 bases outside the gene matches. The germline CDR1 and CDR2 sequences are GTSNPN and SVGIG (reference sequence). This CDR3 region has 16 residues. The CDR3 bases are TGTGCCTGGATGCTAGCGGGGGCCAGGTACCAAGAGACCCAGTACTTC. It specifies CAWMLAGARYQETQYF.

This chain joins TRBV7-8 and TRBJ2-2; D is undetermined. CDR1 SGHVS and CDR2 FQNEAQ come from the germline V gene. The CDR3 is made up of 14 amino acids. Trimming removed 2 bases at V and 4 bases at J, with 8 bases between. CDR3: CASSLSWATGELFF. Written as DNA, the CDR3 is TGTGCCAGCAGCTTAAGTTGGGCCACCGGGGAGCTGTTTTTT.

The V and J genes are TRBV7-2 and TRBJ2-3; 15 positions match TRBD2. The V and J ends lost 3 bases and 13 bases, in that order; junction bases with no gene match: 2. Looked up from germline, CDR1 is SGHTA and CDR2 is FQGNSA. This CDR3 region has 13 residues. CDR3 loop: CASSLGLAGGEYF. The CDR3 DNA reads TGTGCCAGCAGCTTGGGACTAGCGGGAGGAGAGTATTTT.

The V gene is TRBV7-3, the J gene TRBJ2-3, with TRBD2 matching 8 bases. The CDR3 length is 15 residues. Germline CDR1 is SGHTA and CDR2 is FQGTGA. The ends lost 5 bases at V and 5 bases at J; junction bases unmatched: 9. This CDR3 reads CASSHSGTRIDTQYF. For the CDR3, the DNA is TGTGCCAGCAGCCATTCCGGGACTAGAATAGATACGCAGTATTTT.

This clone was seen a few times. V usage is TRBV5-4 and J usage is TRBJ2-2; TRBD2 aligns across 13 bases. CDR1 is SGHNT and CDR2 is YYREEE in the germline V gene (reference sequence). The CDR3 runs to 16 residues. V dropped 0 bases and J dropped 6; count of bases not matched to a gene: 2. CDR3: CASSLGGTSGAGELFF. As DNA, the CDR3 is TGTGCCAGCAGCTTGGGTGGGACTAGCGGGGCCGGGGAGCTGTTTTTT.

The rearrangement uses TRBV9 and TRBJ2-7; 8 nucleotides match TRBD1. Germline-derived CDR1 and CDR2 are SGDLS and YYNGEE. The CDR3 length is 13 residues. V gave up 0 bases and J gave up 7 bases; unmatched junction bases: 3. In nucleotides, the CDR3 is TGTGCCAGCAGCGTAGGGACAGGGTTAGAGCAGTACTTC. It is translated as CASSVGTGLEQYF.